A selection of T cell receptor beta chains follows, all from one sample in a study of T cell responses to AZD1222 COVID-19 vaccine. Assay: immunoSEQ multiplex PCR; the TCRdb copy retains only in-frame clones and omits some. The sample contains about 100,000 clones, about 93% of which appear only once. The source was peripheral blood, collected on day 0 of AZD1222 vaccination. These receptors were collected from an adult in good health. The CDR3 runs from the conserved cysteine through the conserved F or W. Each record gives: J gene, D gene, V gene, clone size, CDR3 DNA, CDR3 protein. A D gene is named only where the DNA matches it firmly. For some rows the clone size is stated as once, few or many, or as a class when expanded; others skip it.

j_call: TRBJ1-2
d_call: TRBD1
v_call: TRBV18
clone_size: .
cdr3_nt: TGTGCCAGCTCACCCACACCGGGACAGGAGAGCTATGGCTACACCTTC
cdr3_aa: CASSPTPGQESYGYTF

j_call: TRBJ1-1
d_call: .
v_call: TRBV28
clone_size: .
cdr3_nt: TGTGCCAGCAGTTCCCTCGAGAACACTGAAGCTTTCTTT
cdr3_aa: CASSSLENTEAFF

j_call: TRBJ1-2
d_call: TRBD1
v_call: TRBV3-1/TRBV3-2
clone_size: .
cdr3_nt: TGTGCCAGCAGCCCACTAGCCTTTGACAGGGAAGGTGGCTACACCTTC
cdr3_aa: CASSPLAFDREGGYTF

j_call: TRBJ2-3
d_call: TRBD2
v_call: TRBV4-2
clone_size: .
cdr3_nt: TGTGCCAGCAGCCCCGCACGACTAGCGGGAGGGCAGGATACGCAGTATTTT
cdr3_aa: CASSPARLAGGQDTQYF

j_call: TRBJ2-7
d_call: TRBD1
v_call: TRBV10-1
clone_size: .
cdr3_nt: TGCGCCAGCAGGTCCCCCGGACAGGGGGTGATGTTCTCCTACGAGCAGTACTTC
cdr3_aa: CASRSPGQGVMFSYEQYF

j_call: TRBJ2-7
d_call: .
v_call: TRBV30
clone_size: .
cdr3_nt: TGTGCCTGGTCCGGGACCGACTACGAGCAGTACTTC
cdr3_aa: CAWSGTDYEQYF

j_call: TRBJ1-2
d_call: .
v_call: TRBV5-4
clone_size: .
cdr3_nt: TGTGCCAGCAGCTTATTGGGGACATCCGACGGCTACACCTTC
cdr3_aa: CASSLLGTSDGYTF

j_call: TRBJ1-2
d_call: TRBD1
v_call: TRBV19
clone_size: .
cdr3_nt: TGTGCCAGTAGTCCTAGGGGACAGGGCTCTATTAACTATGGCTACACCTTC
cdr3_aa: CASSPRGQGSINYGYTF

j_call: TRBJ1-2
d_call: TRBD1
v_call: TRBV2
clone_size: .
cdr3_nt: TGTGCCAGTAGGGTTAGGACAGGGGATAGTGGCTACACCTTC
cdr3_aa: CASRVRTGDSGYTF

j_call: TRBJ1-5
d_call: TRBD1
v_call: TRBV6-5
clone_size: .
cdr3_nt: TGTGCCAGCAGAAAACAGGGGGCGAGCAATCAGCCCCAGCATTTT
cdr3_aa: CASRKQGASNQPQHF

j_call: TRBJ1-4
d_call: TRBD1
v_call: TRBV27
clone_size: .
cdr3_nt: TGTGCCAGCAGTCGACTAGGACAGGGCGAAAAACTGTTTTTT
cdr3_aa: CASSRLGQGEKLFF

j_call: TRBJ2-3
d_call: .
v_call: TRBV11-3
clone_size: once
cdr3_nt: TGTGCCAGCAGCTTGGGAACCCGCACAGATACGCAGTATTTT
cdr3_aa: CASSLGTRTDTQYF

j_call: TRBJ2-7
d_call: TRBD1
v_call: TRBV5-1
clone_size: .
cdr3_nt: TGCGCCAGCAGCTGGGGACAGGGGAAGAACGAGCAGTACTTC
cdr3_aa: CASSWGQGKNEQYF

j_call: TRBJ2-1
d_call: .
v_call: TRBV10-2
clone_size: .
cdr3_nt: TGCGCCAGCAGTGAGGTGGGAGGCTACAATGAGCAGTTCTTC
cdr3_aa: CASSEVGGYNEQFF

j_call: TRBJ2-2
d_call: TRBD1
v_call: TRBV28
clone_size: .
cdr3_nt: TGTGCCAGCACCCGGGACAGCCACTTACCCGGGGAGCTGTTTTTT
cdr3_aa: CASTRDSHLPGELFF

j_call: TRBJ1-5
d_call: .
v_call: TRBV14
clone_size: .
cdr3_nt: TGTGCCAGCAGCCAACAGGAGGATCAGCCCCAGCATTTT
cdr3_aa: CASSQQEDQPQHF

j_call: TRBJ1-4
d_call: .
v_call: TRBV28
clone_size: .
cdr3_nt: TGTGCCAGCAGTTATTGGGGGGAAGAAAAACTGTTTTTT
cdr3_aa: CASSYWGEEKLFF

j_call: TRBJ2-1
d_call: TRBD2
v_call: TRBV20-1
clone_size: .
cdr3_nt: TGCAGTGCTAGTGCTAGCGGGAGGGCCGCCTACAATGAGCAGTTCTTC
cdr3_aa: CSASASGRAAYNEQFF

j_call: TRBJ1-1
d_call: .
v_call: TRBV7-9
clone_size: .
cdr3_nt: TGTGCCAGCAGCTTGTTAGGGACGGCCGGGACTGAAGCTTTCTTT
cdr3_aa: CASSLLGTAGTEAFF

j_call: TRBJ1-1
d_call: TRBD1
v_call: TRBV3-1/TRBV3-2
clone_size: .
cdr3_nt: TGTGCCAGCAGTTACAGGGGGACAAACACTGAAGCTTTCTTT
cdr3_aa: CASSYRGTNTEAFF